These 6 T cell receptor beta chains originate from one sample sequenced in a study of blood T cell repertoires in COVID-19. Method: immunoSEQ multiplex PCR; TCRdb's copy keeps in-frame clones and lacks some. The table includes around 95,000 clones, 90% detected once. The material sequenced was peripheral blood. The source of these receptors is a man in his forties or fifties with acute or convalescent COVID-19.

V usage is TRBV24-1 and J usage is TRBJ1-2; 7 positions agree with TRBD1. The V gene's germline CDR1 is KGHDR and CDR2 SFDVKD. The CDR3 extends over 14 amino acids. V was pared by 6 bases and J by 4 bases, with 7 bases of the junction left unmatched. In nucleotides, the CDR3 is TGTGCCACCAGTTCGCCGAACAGGGGCTATGGCTACACCTTC. This translates into CATSSPNRGYGYTF.

The V call is TRBV7-6, the J call TRBJ2-7, with D uncertain. Per germline, CDR1 SGHVS and CDR2 FNYEAQ. The V and J ends lost 1 base and 6 bases respectively, with 7 bases between them. The CDR3 is 12 amino acids. The CDR3 DNA reads as TGTGCCAGCAGCTTAGTCGGGTCCGAGCAGTACTTC. It yields the protein CASSLVGSEQYF.

This clone showed up just once. The chain joins TRBV5-1 to TRBJ2-1; 15 nucleotides match TRBD2. J gave up 4 bases and V 4 bases, and 3 bases lay outside the gene matches. The CDR3 has 16 residues. Looked up from germline, CDR1 is SGHRS and CDR2 is YFSETQ. DNA for the CDR3: TGCGCCAGCAGCGGGGGGACTAGCGGGAGGTACAATGAGCAGTTCTTC. Its protein product is CASSGGTSGRYNEQFF.

V is TRBV19 and J is TRBJ2-7; D is unclear. Germline-derived CDR1 and CDR2 are LNHDA and SQIVND (reference sequence). Trimming left V 5 bases short and J 0 bases short, with 8 bases between. The CDR3 has 13 residues. The CDR3 is CASSLTDSYEQYF. The CDR3 DNA sequence: TGTGCCAGTAGTCTTACAGACTCCTACGAGCAGTACTTC.

The chain uses TRBV4-3 and TRBJ1-2; 7 nucleotides agree with TRBD1. Trimming took 4 bases from V and 3 from J; bases not matched to a gene: 11. There are 16 residues in the CDR3. Germline V lookup: CDR1 LGHNA, CDR2 YSLEER. This chain's CDR3 is CASSLEDRMMHYGYTF. CDR3 in DNA: TGCGCCAGCAGCCTAGAGGACAGGATGATGCACTATGGCTACACCTTC.

This clone is a singleton in its sample. This chain links TRBV2 with TRBJ2-7, with 7 bases fitting TRBD1. The junction had 9 bases not matched to a gene; V was cut back by 5 bases and J by 2 bases. The CDR3 extends over 15 amino acids. In germline, CDR1 is SNHLY, CDR2 FYNNEI. CDR3 protein: CASSSATGPPYEQYF. The CDR3 DNA reads as TGTGCCAGCAGTAGCGCGACAGGGCCCCCCTACGAGCAGTACTTC.